The present T cell receptor beta chain was sequenced within a study of healthy donors' naive CD4 and CD8 T cells. In the study overall: Donors, half of them female, were 20-25, 40-50 or 60-70 years old. Study-wide findings and caveats: Reportedly, most V and J gene segments showed naive CD4+ versus CD8+ bias. Negatively charged CDR3s marked CD8+ lineage; positively charged CDR3s marked CD4+ lineage.

This clonotype appeared a few times. Antigen: not known. A linear amplification protocol produced the TCR libraries from around 0.55 ug of total RNA. MiXCR, run by TCRdb on the reads, gives a single entry per CDR3 protein. The profile shows 200,000 or so distinct CDR3 sequences, about 70% of them singletons. The sequenced material came from naive CD4+ and CD8+ T cells sorted from blood, pooled from several donors. This TCR was sampled from a pool of human donors in good health; the sample pools cells from several healthy donors.

This CDR3 reads CATEKGGEQYF. In nucleotides, the CDR3 is TGTGCCACGGAGAAGGGCGGCGAGCAGTACTTC. The chain carries TRBV27 and TRBJ2-7; D unresolved. The CDR3 consists of 11 residues. Trimming removed 10 bases from V and 6 bases from J, with 13 bases in between. The germline V gene has CDR1 MNHEY and CDR2 SMNVEV (reference sequence).